This is a list of T cell receptor beta chains from one sample in a study of T cell responses to AZD1222 COVID-19 vaccine. TCRdb's copy holds only in-frame clones and misses some; the assay was immunoSEQ multiplex PCR. The sample has about 120,000 clones, 75% to 90% seen once. The specimen comprised peripheral blood, sampled on day 0 of AZD1222 vaccination. Source of these receptors: an adult in good health. Both conserved end residues are part of each CDR3. The order of the fields is J gene, clone size, D gene, CDR3 length, V gene, CDR3 protein, CDR3 DNA. A D gene is named only where the DNA matches it firmly. Clone size appears in some rows only: once, few, many, or a class for an expanded clone.

TRBJ1-2 once . 16 TRBV7-2 CAARIPYPPADGGYTF TGTGCCGCCCGAATACCCTACCCCCCGGCCGACGGGGGCTACACCTTC
TRBJ2-4 . . 15 TRBV15 CATSSYRDGQNIQYF TGTGCCACCAGCAGCTACCGGGACGGTCAAAACATTCAGTACTTC
TRBJ2-7 . . 13 TRBV12-3/TRBV12-4 CASSLNRWNEQYF TGTGCCAGCAGTTTAAACAGGTGGAACGAGCAGTACTTC
TRBJ1-5 . . 14 TRBV28 CASSFYRDNQPQHF TGTGCCAGCAGTTTTTACAGGGACAATCAGCCCCAGCATTTT
TRBJ2-5 few . 13 TRBV5-1 CASSFGGEETQYF TGCGCCAGCAGCTTTGGCGGGGAAGAGACCCAGTACTTC
TRBJ1-3 . . 14 TRBV15 CATSRDDSLNTIYF TGTGCCACCAGCAGAGACGACAGCCTAAACACCATATATTTT
TRBJ2-7 . TRBD1 15 TRBV11-2 CASSQDGTGSYEQYF TGTGCCAGCAGCCAAGATGGGACAGGGTCGTACGAGCAGTACTTC
TRBJ2-1 few TRBD2 15 TRBV25-1 CASSSFASGKYEQFF TGTGCCAGCAGTTCATTTGCTAGCGGGAAGTATGAGCAGTTCTTC
TRBJ1-1 once . 13 TRBV6-5 CASSSAGRTEAFF TGTGCCAGCAGTTCTGCCGGGAGGACTGAAGCTTTCTTT
TRBJ2-7 . TRBD2 17 TRBV6-2/TRBV6-3 CASSSNPPGLASHEQYF TGTGCCAGCAGTTCAAACCCTCCGGGACTAGCGTCCCACGAGCAGTACTTC
TRBJ1-2 . TRBD1 16 TRBV5-1 CASSFGQGANKLGYTF TGCGCCAGCAGCTTTGGACAGGGGGCGAATAAACTTGGCTACACCTTC
TRBJ1-2 . . 15 TRBV6-5 CASSTTGGPNYGYTF TGTGCCAGCAGTACTACCGGGGGACCTAACTATGGCTACACCTTC
TRBJ2-2 . . 14 TRBV14 CASSQWVSTGELFF TGTGCCAGCTCCCAGTGGGTCAGCACCGGGGAGCTGTTTTTT
TRBJ2-1 . . 15 TRBV27 CASGISKGSYNEQFF TGTGCCAGCGGCATTTCCAAGGGATCCTACAATGAGCAGTTCTTC
TRBJ2-7 once . 13 TRBV6-1 CASSEGIKREQYF TGTGCCAGCAGTGAAGGAATTAAGCGCGAGCAGTACTTC
TRBJ2-7 . TRBD1 13 TRBV7-2 CASSLGQGQEQYF TGTGCCAGCAGCTTAGGACAGGGTCAAGAGCAGTACTTC
TRBJ2-5 . . 15 TRBV2 CASSEDGPRQETQYF TGTGCCAGCAGTGAAGACGGGCCACGGCAAGAGACCCAGTACTTC
TRBJ2-7 . . 15 TRBV6-5 CASRGGTTRSYEQYF TGTGCCAGCAGGGGAGGGACAACCCGATCCTACGAGCAGTACTTC
TRBJ1-4 . . 15 TRBV6-6 CASSYSQAKNEKLFF TGTGCCAGCAGTTACTCCCAGGCGAAGAATGAAAAACTGTTTTTT
TRBJ2-7 . . 13 TRBV5-1 CASSLGPDYEQYF TGCGCCAGCAGCTTGGGACCGGATTACGAGCAGTACTTC
TRBJ2-7 . . 15 TRBV30 CAWSVPVGARYEQYF TGTGCCTGGAGTGTACCTGTGGGTGCTCGGTACGAGCAGTACTTC
TRBJ2-1 . TRBD1 14 TRBV7-2 CASSGQTGENEQFF TGTGCCAGCAGCGGCCAGACAGGGGAAAATGAGCAGTTCTTC
TRBJ2-7 . TRBD1 16 TRBV6-1 CASSDADRGYTYEQYF TGTGCCAGCAGTGATGCGGACAGGGGTTACACCTACGAGCAGTACTTC
TRBJ1-1 . TRBD1 15 TRBV29-1 CSVAPGTGTNTEAFF TGCAGCGTTGCCCCGGGGACAGGGACGAACACTGAAGCTTTCTTT
TRBJ2-4 . . 13 TRBV12-3/TRBV12-4 CASSPGGALIQYF TGTGCCAGCAGCCCAGGGGGGGCCCTCATTCAGTACTTC
TRBJ1-6 . . 17 TRBV28 CASSSPWESSYNSPLHF TGTGCCAGCAGTTCCCCCTGGGAGAGCTCCTATAATTCACCCCTCCACTTT
TRBJ2-5 few . 12 TRBV19 CASNHPEETQYF TGTGCCAGTAACCACCCAGAAGAGACCCAGTACTTC
TRBJ1-5 . . 15 TRBV10-3 CAIGGGGNSNQPQHF TGTGCCATCGGGGGGGGAGGGAATAGCAATCAGCCCCAGCATTTT
TRBJ1-3 . . 15 TRBV15 CATSRGGTIGNTIYF TGTGCCACCAGCAGAGGTGGGACAATTGGAAACACCATATATTTT
TRBJ1-1 . . 14 TRBV28 CASSFLTANTEAFF TGTGCCAGCAGTTTCCTCACAGCGAACACTGAAGCTTTCTTT
TRBJ2-1 . TRBD2 15 TRBV11-2 CASSPGLAAYNEQFF TGTGCCAGCAGCCCGGGACTAGCGGCTTACAATGAGCAGTTCTTC
TRBJ2-7 . . 14 TRBV5-1 CASSFGLSGPEQYF TGCGCCAGCAGCTTTGGACTCAGTGGTCCCGAGCAGTACTTC
TRBJ1-3 . . 15 TRBV5-1 CASTPGRSSGNTIYF TGCGCCAGCACCCCTGGACGGAGCTCTGGAAACACCATATATTTT
TRBJ1-2 . TRBD1 16 TRBV5-5 CASSSPDRGRLYGYTF TGTGCCAGCAGTTCTCCGGACAGGGGGCGCCTCTATGGCTACACCTTC
TRBJ2-5 once . 14 TRBV7-9 CASSSQGYQETQYF TGTGCCAGCAGCTCCCAAGGGTACCAAGAGACCCAGTACTTC
TRBJ2-1 once . 12 TRBV3-1/TRBV3-2 CASSRGAREQFF TGTGCCAGCAGCCGGGGGGCGCGTGAGCAGTTCTTC
TRBJ2-2 . . 15 TRBV7-2 CASSFKPGDTGELFF TGTGCCAGCAGCTTTAAACCGGGAGACACCGGGGAGCTGTTTTTT
TRBJ2-4 . . 18 TRBV7-8 CASSPGLLISLAKNIQYF TGTGCCAGCAGCCCGGGACTTCTGATATCCCTAGCCAAAAACATTCAGTACTTC
TRBJ1-1 . TRBD1 13 TRBV23-1 CASGPTGSTEAFF TGCGCCAGCGGACCGACAGGGAGCACTGAAGCTTTCTTT
TRBJ1-2 . TRBD1 16 TRBV15 CATSRDLARGLRGYTF TGTGCCACCAGCAGAGATCTCGCCAGGGGGCTGCGTGGCTACACCTTC
TRBJ1-6 . TRBD1 14 TRBV10-1 CASIQRTGESPLHF TGCGCCAGTATACAGCGGACAGGTGAGTCACCCCTCCACTTT
TRBJ2-7 . . 13 TRBV27 CASSINQGSEQYF TGTGCCAGCAGTATTAACCAGGGTAGCGAGCAGTACTTC